This T cell receptor (beta chain) came from a study of STAT5B mutations in CD4+ large granular lymphocyte leukemia. Study-wide findings and caveats: Without putative leukemic clones, patient CD4-sorted repertoires remained more clonal than healthy CD4+ repertoires. Compared with healthy controls (2/35), patient top clones favored TRBV06 (8/27).

The CDR3 spans 15 residues. V lost 5 bases, J lost 4 bases, and 8 bases stayed unmatched. Germline V gives CDR1 MDHEN, CDR2 SYDVKM. Controls came from buffy coats of healthy blood donors. The table lists this clone with a few counts. What it binds is unknown. In the source study's methods: Productive clonotypes were detectable down to 2.59 x 10-5 frequency. Data came from immunoSEQ multiplex PCR; TCRdb stores just in-frame clones and leaves some out. V, J and clone size were drawn from that table, and D and trimming were deduced from the DNA. The sample gives 37,000 or so clones, approximately 88% of which show up once; 0.3% to 0.45% is in the top ten.

Source material: CD4+ T cells from blood buffy coats. The chain has TRBV28 and TRBJ1-2; TRBD1 aligns across 9 bases. This clonotype originated in a human donor in good health. CDR3 sequence reads: CASSMNRGRVYGYTF. The CDR3 bases are TGTGCCAGCAGTATGAACAGGGGGCGAGTCTATGGCTACACCTTC.